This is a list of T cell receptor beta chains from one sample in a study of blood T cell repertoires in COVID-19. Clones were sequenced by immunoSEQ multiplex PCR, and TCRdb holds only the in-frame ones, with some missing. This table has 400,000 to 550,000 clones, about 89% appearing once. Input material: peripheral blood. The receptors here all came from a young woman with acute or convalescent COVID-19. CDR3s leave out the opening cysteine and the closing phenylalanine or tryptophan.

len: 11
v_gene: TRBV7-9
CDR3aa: ASSSPLAKTQY

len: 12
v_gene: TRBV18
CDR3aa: ASSPPTAFGKLF

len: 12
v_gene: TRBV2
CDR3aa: ASSEQGWDYGYT

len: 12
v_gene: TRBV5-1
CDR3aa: ASSRGDWNTEAF

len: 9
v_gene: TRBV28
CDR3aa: ASKATSEAF

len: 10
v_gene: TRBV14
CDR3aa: ASSEGLGKAF

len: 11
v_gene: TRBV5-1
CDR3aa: ASRPDSTGELF

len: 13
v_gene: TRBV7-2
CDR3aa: ASSLASSHEHEQY

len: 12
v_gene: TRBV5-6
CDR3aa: ASRLGQDLPGYT

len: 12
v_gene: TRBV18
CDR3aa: ASSPPTNNQPQH

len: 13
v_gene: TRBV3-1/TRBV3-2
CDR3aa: ASSPREGLGYGYT

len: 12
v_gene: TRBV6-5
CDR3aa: ASSLDQGGYGYT

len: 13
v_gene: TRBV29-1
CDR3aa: SVVDEGRAYNEQF

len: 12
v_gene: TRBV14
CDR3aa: ASSQSLAQETQY

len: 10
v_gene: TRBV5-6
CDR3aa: ASSLARAEAF

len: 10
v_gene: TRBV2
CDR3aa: ASISRVNEQF

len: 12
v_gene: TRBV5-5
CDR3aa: ASSFPGVSYEQY

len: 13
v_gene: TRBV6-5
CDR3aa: ASSRSEDGVDGYT

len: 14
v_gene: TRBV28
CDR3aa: ASSLASGGSTDTQY

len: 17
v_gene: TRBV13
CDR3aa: ASSRPLDRTSISGNTIY

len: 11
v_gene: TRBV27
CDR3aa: ASSLSGQSPLH

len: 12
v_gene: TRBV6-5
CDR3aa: ASTRKQGLNEQY